Listed here are 26 T cell receptor beta chains from one sample, sequenced in a study of identical twins. MiXCR, run by TCRdb on the 5' RACE reads, gives a single entry per CDR3 protein. In the table there are fewer than 250,000 distinct CDR3 sequences, around 7.6% of which are singletons. Separately, the same data were catalogued under a study of yellow fever vaccine responses in identical twins.

The sequencing input was CD8+ T cells sorted from blood. These receptors were taken from a woman under 30 in good health.

This clonotype was observed at least ten times. The J gene is TRBJ2-6, the V gene TRBV10-3, with D possibly matching TRBD2 (5 bases). The germline V gene has CDR1 ENHRY and CDR2 SYGVKD. The CDR3 has 15 residues. Trimming stripped 3 bases from V and 4 bases from J, with 10 bases between. The CDR3 DNA reads TGTGCCATCAGTGAAAGAGGGCCGGGGGCCAACGTCCTGACTTTC. Translating gives CAISERGPGANVLTF.

This clonotype was counted between two and nine times. The genes are TRBV14 and TRBJ2-5; D is perhaps TRBD1 (5 bases). V lost 0 bases to trimming and J lost 2 bases, with 19 bases between them. The CDR3 length is 18 residues. Germline V lookup: CDR1 SGHDN, CDR2 FVKESK. The chain's CDR3 is CASSQDLPWAGIQETQYF. The CDR3 region has the DNA TGTGCCAGCAGCCAAGATCTTCCCTGGGCAGGGATACAAGAGACCCAGTACTTC.

This clonotype occurred many times. The gene calls are TRBV11-2 and TRBJ2-1; D unclear. The CDR3 extends over 14 amino acids. The germline CDR1 and CDR2 sequences are SGHAT and FQNNGV. V was shortened by 4 bases and J by 3 bases, with 10 bases between the two germline ends. The CDR3 DNA reads TGTGCCAGCAGCTCTCCTCTAGGCTACAATGAGCAGTTCTTC. Translating it yields CASSSPLGYNEQFF.

The chain has TRBV5-1 and TRBJ2-1; 10 bases are shared with TRBD1. Germline V gives CDR1 SGHRS, CDR2 YFSETQ. CDR3 size: 15 residues. V lost 0 bases to trimming and J lost 6 bases; unmatched junction nucleotides: 3. The DNA of the CDR3 is TGCGCCAGCAGCTTGGATGGGACAGGGGCCAATGAGCAGTTCTTC. It encodes CASSLDGTGANEQFF.

This chain uses TRBV24-1 with TRBJ2-2; 7 bases agree with TRBD1. The CDR3 runs 14 residues. V shed 1 base, J shed 7 bases, and the junction held 2 bases outside the gene matches. Per the germline V gene, CDR1 is KGHDR and CDR2 is SFDVKD. This chain's CDR3 is CATSDFGTDGELFF. The DNA for the CDR3 is TGTGCCACCAGTGATTTCGGGACAGACGGGGAGCTGTTTTTT.

This clonotype occurred a few times. This rearrangement joins TRBV27 to TRBJ1-5; D gene uncertain. Trimming left V 6 bases short and J 7 bases short, with 13 bases between. Germline lookup yields CDR1 MNHEY and CDR2 SMNVEV (reference sequence). This CDR3 is built from 13 residues. CDR3 nucleotides: TGTGCCAGCAGCCGCGGTGGGTGGCAGCCCCAGCATTTT. Its translation is CASSRGGWQPQHF.

This clonotype has a handful of counts. The chain employs TRBV20-1 and TRBJ2-5; no definite D call. The germline CDR1 and CDR2 sequences are DFQATT and SNEGSKA (reference sequence). V was shortened by 0 bases and J by 8 bases, with 22 bases between the two germline ends. This CDR3 has 16 residues. CDR3 sequence: CSARDPVAARVETQYF. CDR3 nucleotides: TGCAGTGCTAGAGATCCCGTGGCGGCACGGGTGGAAACCCAGTACTTC.

This clonotype was recorded a few times. The DNA for the CDR3 is TGTGCCAGCAGCTACCCCGCGACAGGGGGACCCACCGGGGAGCTGTTTTTT. This codes for CASSYPATGGPTGELFF. V is TRBV7-8 and J is TRBJ2-2, with TRBD1 identical over 9 bases. CDR1 and CDR2 from the germline V gene are SGHVS and FQNEAQ. CDR3 size: 17 residues. The trim removed 4 bases at V and 4 bases at J, leaving 10 bases unmatched.

The V and J genes are TRBV10-1 and TRBJ2-3, with 7 positions matching TRBD2. Germline V gene data show CDR1 as WNHNN and CDR2 as SYGVQD (reference sequence). With V trimmed by 0 bases and J by 4 bases, 13 bases remained unmatched. This CDR3 comprises 18 residues. The CDR3 region has the DNA TGCGCCAGCAGTGAGTCGACTCACGCGGGAGCTGGCTCAGATACGCAGTATTTT. Amino acid sequence: CASSESTHAGAGSDTQYF.

This clonotype came up many times. The V and J genes are TRBV4-1 and TRBJ1-1; D possibly corresponds to TRBD1 (6 bases). The CDR3 is made up of 14 amino acids. Germline V lookup: CDR1 MGHRA, CDR2 YSYEKL. V lost 0 bases and J lost 5, with 10 bases in between. The CDR3 loop reads CASSQEQGGTEAFF. Here the CDR3 DNA reads TGCGCCAGCAGCCAAGAACAGGGAGGGACTGAAGCTTTCTTT.

At least ten counts were recorded for this clonotype. This chain uses TRBV5-1 with TRBJ2-7; 7 positions match TRBD2. The V gene's germline CDR1 is SGHRS and CDR2 YFSETQ. The CDR3 runs 14 residues. V shed 3 bases, J shed 3 bases, and the junction held 6 bases outside the gene matches. The CDR3 region is CASSSSSGDYEQYF. CDR3 nucleotides: TGCGCCAGCAGCTCGTCTAGCGGCGACTACGAGCAGTACTTC.

This clonotype was counted only a few times. The gene calls are TRBV7-9 and TRBJ2-7; D not certain. V was shortened by 1 base and J by 2 bases, with 6 bases between the two germline ends. CDR1 and CDR2 (germline): SEHNR, FQNEAQ (reference sequence). The CDR3 totals 13 residues. The CDR3 protein is CASSLGAPYEQYF. The DNA of the CDR3 is TGTGCCAGCAGCTTAGGGGCCCCCTACGAGCAGTACTTC.

The chain links TRBV20-1 to TRBJ2-7; 8 bases align to TRBD2. Germline lookup yields CDR1 DFQATT and CDR2 SNEGSKA (reference sequence). This CDR3 spans 14 amino acids. The CDR3 sequence is CSVRGDEGWYEQYF. Written as DNA, the CDR3 is TGCAGCGTGCGGGGGGACGAGGGTTGGTACGAGCAGTACTTC.

V and J are TRBV7-9 and TRBJ2-1; D is unresolved. Per the germline V gene, CDR1 is SEHNR and CDR2 is FQNEAQ (reference sequence). The CDR3 contains 13 residues. V was shortened by 0 bases and J by 8 bases, with 8 bases between the two germline ends. CDR3 sequence: CASSLASPHEQFF. CDR3 DNA: TGTGCCAGCAGCTTAGCTAGCCCCCATGAGCAGTTCTTC.

The rearrangement links TRBV10-3 to TRBJ2-7; TRBD1 is a possible D gene (5 bases). The CDR3 runs to 14 residues. Germline V gives CDR1 ENHRY, CDR2 SYGVKD. Between the trimmed V and J ends, which lost 2 bases and 0 bases, there was a span of 8 bases. The CDR3 sequence: CAISEADSSYEQYV. In DNA form, the CDR3 reads TGTGCCATCAGTGAGGCTGACAGCTCCTACGAGCAGTACGTC.

The sample holds many counts of this clonotype. The chain combines TRBV12-3 or TRBV12-4 with TRBJ2-3; 7 bases map to TRBD2. The CDR3 is 14 amino acids. After removal of 0 bases from V and 6 bases from J, the junction contained 3 bases not matched to a gene. The CDR3 DNA reads TGTGCCAGCAGTTTAGCCGCCGGGGGGGATACGCAGTATTTT. Its translation is CASSLAAGGDTQYF.

The V and J genes are TRBV11-3 and TRBJ1-1; D might be TRBD1 (6 bases). The germline V gene encodes CDR1 SGHNT and CDR2 YENEEA. The CDR3 extends over 13 amino acids. The V gene lost 1 base and the J gene lost 7 bases, with 10 bases spanning the gap. The CDR3, as DNA: TGTGCCAGCAGCTTAGGAGGGGGGCATGAAGCTTTCTTT. It specifies CASSLGGGHEAFF. The variable domain in full, with the rest retrieved from reference TRBV11-3 and TRBJ1-1, is EAGVVQSPRYKIIEKKQPVAFWCNPISGHNTLYWYLQNLGQGPELLIRYENEEAVDDSQLPKDRFSAERLKGVDSTLKIQPAELGDSAVYLCASSLGGGHEAFFGQGTRLTVV.

The sample holds many counts of this clonotype. The rearrangement joins TRBV12-3 or TRBV12-4 to TRBJ2-1, with TRBD2 matching 10 bases. Trimming removed 5 bases from V and 4 bases from J; junction bases left unmatched: 8. This CDR3 has 16 residues. CDR3 sequence (DNA): TGTGCCAGCAGTCCCGCAGTAGCGGGAGGATACAATGAGCAGTTCTTC. It translates to CASSPAVAGGYNEQFF.

The table lists this clonotype with a few counts. J is TRBJ1-5 and V is TRBV28, with D possibly TRBD1 on 5 matching bases. The ends were cut back, 6 bases at V and 6 bases at J, with 18 bases in the middle. The CDR3 totals 15 residues. Germline V gene sequence: CDR1 MDHEN, CDR2 SYDVKM. The DNA of the CDR3 is TGTGCCAGCAGCCCCCCGGACATAGGGCGTCAGCCCCAGCATTTT. Its translation is CASSPPDIGRQPQHF.

This sequence joins TRBV27 and TRBJ2-7, with 8 bases matching TRBD1. The CDR3 loop spans 14 amino acids. V dropped 3 bases and J dropped 7; count of bases not matched to a gene: 8. Germline values: CDR1 MNHEY, CDR2 SMNVEV (reference sequence). CDR3 nucleotides: TGTGCCAGCAGTTTCGAAAGGACAGGGCGGGAGCAGTACTTC. Residues: CASSFERTGREQYF.

This clonotype has just a few counts. V usage is TRBV4-2 and J usage is TRBJ2-5, with TRBD1 matching 8 bases. Germline-derived CDR1 and CDR2 are LGHNA and YNFKEQ. The CDR3 totals 15 residues. Trimming at V came to 1 base and at J to 5 bases, leaving 6 bases not matched to a gene. The CDR3 reads CASSQGGQGLETQYF. CDR3 in DNA: TGTGCCAGCAGCCAAGGAGGACAGGGCCTGGAGACCCAGTACTTC.

This clonotype occurred a few times. This chain uses TRBV7-9 with TRBJ1-1, with D possibly being TRBD1 (5 bases). The CDR3 has 13 residues. Germline V gene lookup returns CDR1 SEHNR and CDR2 FQNEAQ (reference sequence). V lost 5 bases to trimming and J lost 3 bases, with 10 bases between them. The CDR3 here is CASSISGYTEAFF. The CDR3 coding sequence is TGTGCCAGCAGCATATCAGGGTACACTGAAGCTTTCTTT.

This clonotype was observed a few times. This chain uses TRBV29-1 with TRBJ1-1; 10 bases agree with TRBD1. The V segment lost 6 bases and the J segment 3 bases; nucleotides outside the gene matches: 1. The CDR3 extends over 12 amino acids. Germline V gene data show CDR1 as SQVTM and CDR2 as ANQGSEA. The CDR3 coding sequence is TGCAGCGTGGACAGGGGGGACACTGAAGCTTTCTTT. It yields the protein CSVDRGDTEAFF.

This clonotype was detected ten times or more. V and J are TRBV29-1 and TRBJ2-1, with 7 bases matching TRBD1. Germline V gene sequence: CDR1 SQVTM, CDR2 ANQGSEA. The V and J ends lost 7 bases and 7 bases, in that order; junction bases with no gene match: 10. The CDR3 spans 13 residues. The CDR3 sequence: CSADRVYSNEQFF. The CDR3, as DNA: TGCAGCGCCGACAGGGTTTATTCGAATGAGCAGTTCTTC.

The table lists this clonotype with a few counts. The chain is built from TRBV12-3 or TRBV12-4 and TRBJ2-5; D is unclear. Deletions cut 0 bases from V and 0 bases from J, with 5 bases between. The CDR3 consists of 14 residues. CDR3 sequence reads: CASSLADHQETQYF. The CDR3 bases are TGTGCCAGCAGTTTAGCCGACCACCAAGAGACCCAGTACTTC.

In its sample, this clonotype was seen a few times. The CDR3 region is CSARDLVGDNEQFF. CDR3 in DNA: TGCAGTGCTAGAGATTTAGTAGGGGACAATGAGCAGTTCTTC. The gene calls are TRBV20-1 and TRBJ2-1; D is perhaps TRBD1 (5 bases). Trimming removed 0 bases from V and 5 bases from J, with 11 bases in between. The length of the CDR3 is 14 residues. Germline CDR1 and CDR2: DFQATT and SNEGSKA (reference sequence).